A single TCR beta chain is shown here with its context. The clone's antigen remains unknown. Base qualities are not provided; no much larger clone lies one nucleotide away. TCRbeta CDR3 regions were amplified from genomic DNA using the immunoSEQ Assay, a bias-controlled multiplex PCR. On the authors' methods: Nucleated cell counts per sample were estimated from amplification of reference gene primers within the assay. To quantify the absolute abundance of each unique TCRbeta CDR3 rearrangement, sequence reads were collapsed and filtered. For each sample, productive Simpson clonality was calculated by taking the square root of Simpson's diversity index across productive rearrangements. In its TCRdb copy, this immuneACCESS table keeps in-frame sequences only and misses some clones. Where compared with another copy, unresolved V genes explain less than half of these, and the others have no known cause. V and J calls and clone size are as listed in that table; D and trimming were resolved from the DNA. This sample is represented by about 150,000 clones; 82% of them were singletons. About 10% of the sample is taken by the ten largest.

This entry comes from a study of blood T cell repertoires in COVID-19 (dated by TCRdb to the early 2020s). Background on the whole study: Samples covering the acute and convalescent phases of COVID-19 were provided by collaborators in the United States, Italy and Spain. A de-identified subject ID, COVID-19 status, age in years and sex were almost always included in the sample metadata. Samples came from the ongoing ImmuneRACE study (first 160 participants) plus 1,254 subjects from 6 global collaborators. The dataset comprised deeply sampled blood TCRbeta repertoires from subjects exposed to, actively infected with, or recovered from COVID-19. The material from the prospective study consisted of cDNA or gDNA derived from T cells, B-cell-depleted T cells, or PBMCs. The repertoires were released in a freely available public database meant as a resource for research on the immune response to SARS-CoV-2. Where HLA class I and class II types were available, the types were taken from metadata supplied by the sample provider, not from assay-based typing.

Beyond this particular receptor, the publication reports: The quantity of clinical and demographic metadata differed by source and by participant and was supplied without curation.

Clipping removes 1 base from V and 3 bases from J, with 4 as the unmatched junction base count. The CDR3 spans 17 residues, from the cysteine through the phenylalanine. Only the CDR3 portion is preserved as DNA: 51 bases, with reading frame beginning at the first base. CDR1 and CDR2 are read off the germline V gene as SGHRS and YFSETQ. Each collaborating institution followed its own protocols to collect whole blood in K2EDTA tubes. Collaborator samples were shipped for TCRbeta analysis as frozen whole blood, isolated PBMCs, or DNA extracted from either sample type. This receptor chain uses TRBV5-1 and TRBJ2-2; a stretch of 12 junction bases matches TRBD2. Specimen: peripheral blood. The source of this sequence is a woman aged 80 or older with active or convalescent COVID-19. CDR3 protein: CASSLSLAGGDTGELFF. At the DNA level, the sequence is TGCGCCAGCAGCTTGAGTCTAGCGGGAGGGGACACCGGGGAGCTGTTTTTT.